These 25 T cell receptor beta chains were all obtained from the same sample, sequenced in a study of cytomegalovirus exposure and HLA in healthy donors (dated by TCRdb to the late 2010s). Library generation was performed with the immunoSEQ multiplex PCR assay. For the multiplex PCR, a mixture combining 60 forward primers for TCR Vbeta segments and 13 reverse primers for TCR Jbeta segments was used. The source is immuneACCESS, and TCRdb retained only in-frame sequences with V and J called. Part of the clones is not carried over; for the studies checked, unresolved V genes explain less than half of this, and the remainder is unexplained. Within this sample are just over 150,000 clones, with 75% to 80% of them counted one time only. The ten largest clones capture more than 0.75% of the sample. Sequenced material: PBMCs. Source of these receptors: a woman aged 45 to 65 in good health and CMV-seropositive.

The chain employs TRBV10-3 and TRBJ2-2; 8 bases fit TRBD2. The CDR3 runs 16 residues. V shed 2 bases, J shed 2 bases, and the junction held 4 bases outside the gene matches. Per the germline V gene, CDR1 is ENHRY and CDR2 is SYGVKD. The CDR3 region is CAISEELAENTGELFF. In DNA form, the CDR3 reads TGTGCCATCAGTGAGGAACTAGCGGAAAACACCGGGGAGCTGTTTTTT.

The V call is TRBV2, the J call TRBJ2-1, with TRBD2 as a possible D gene (6 bases). Germline lookup yields CDR1 SNHLY and CDR2 FYNNEI. The V end lost 6 bases, the J end lost 9 bases, and 24 bases lay between the germline ends. This CDR3 has 16 residues. CDR3 DNA: TGTGCCAGCAGGTCCGGGAGCGGCACCCACATCGGTGAGCAGTTCTTC. Translation gives CASRSGSGTHIGEQFF.

The chain links TRBV28 to TRBJ1-6; D might be TRBD1 (6 bases). The V end was cut by 7 bases, the J end by 4 bases, with 14 bases between. Per germline, CDR1 MDHEN and CDR2 SYDVKM. The CDR3 sequence is 15 residues long. The CDR3 DNA sequence: TGTGCCAGCACCCAACAGGGAGCTTATAATTCACCCCTCCACTTT. This encodes CASTQQGAYNSPLHF.

The chain joins TRBV5-8 to TRBJ1-1; D perhaps matches TRBD1 (6 bases). Trimming stripped 6 bases from V and 5 bases from J, with 17 bases between. CDR3 size: 14 residues. Germline assignment: CDR1 SGHTS and CDR2 YDEGEE. The chain's CDR3 is CASTGGGRYTEAFF. CDR3 in DNA: TGTGCCAGCACCGGGGGGGGCAGGTATACTGAAGCTTTCTTT.

This clone was counted a single time. The chain uses TRBV10-3 and TRBJ2-7; possible D gene TRBD2, 5 bases. Germline CDR1 reads ENHRY; CDR2 reads SYGVKD. The CDR3 contains 12 residues. V was clipped by 8 bases and J by 0 bases, with 8 bases between them. CDR3 sequence reads: CAIQLDSYEQYF. The CDR3 coding sequence is TGTGCCATCCAACTAGACTCCTACGAGCAGTACTTC.

This clone turned up a few times. The chain has TRBV4-1 and TRBJ1-5; 9 positions agree with TRBD1. V trimming: 0 bases; J trimming: 7 bases; junction bases outside the gene matches: 7. The germline gives CDR1 MGHRA, CDR2 YSYEKL. This CDR3 comprises 16 residues. The CDR3 loop is CASSQEDRGGGQPQHF. DNA of the CDR3: TGCGCCAGCAGCCAAGAGGACAGGGGTGGAGGACAGCCCCAGCATTTT.

The chain is built from TRBV5-1 and TRBJ2-5, with TRBD2 matching over 10 bases. J was trimmed by 5 bases and V by 2 bases; bases with no gene match: 12. This CDR3 contains 17 residues. Per the germline V gene, CDR1 is SGHRS and CDR2 is YFSETQ. The CDR3 reads CASSLNPSGGQLETQYF. CDR3 nucleotide sequence: TGCGCCAGCAGCTTAAATCCTAGCGGGGGCCAACTGGAGACCCAGTACTTC.

In the case of this clone: The CDR3 does not end in the conserved phenylalanine or tryptophan, so this is likely a read error. The chain uses TRBV5-6 and TRBJ1-6; possible D gene TRBD1, 5 bases. The V end was cut by 4 bases, the J end by 7 bases, with 9 bases between. CDR3 length equals 13 residues. Germline CDR1 SGHDT, CDR2 YYEEEE. CDR3 sequence reads: CASSVSGNSPLHV. The CDR3 DNA reads TGTGCCAGCAGCGTATCAGGGAATTCACCCCTCCACGTT.

This rearrangement joins TRBV20-1 to TRBJ2-7, with TRBD2 as a possible D gene (5 bases). This CDR3 is 10 amino acids long. Germline values: CDR1 DFQATT, CDR2 SNEGSKA (reference sequence). CDR3 in DNA: TGCTCGCCTGGAGGTTACGAGCAGTACTTC. Translation gives CSPGGYEQYF.

The J gene is TRBJ1-5, the V gene TRBV6-5, with 7 bases identical to TRBD1. There are 15 residues in the CDR3. Per the germline V gene, CDR1 is MNHEY and CDR2 is SVGAGI. The V gene end was trimmed by 8 bases and the J gene end by 4 bases; junction bases not matched to a gene: 11. CDR3 in amino acids: CASVNRDRHNQPQHF. As DNA, the CDR3 is TGTGCCAGCGTTAACCGGGACAGACATAATCAGCCCCAGCATTTT.

The chain carries TRBV6-1 and TRBJ2-7, with 15 bases that match TRBD2. The junction had 4 bases not matched to a gene; V was cut back by 6 bases and J by 4 bases. This CDR3 contains 15 residues. The germline V gene has CDR1 MNHNS and CDR2 SASEGT. DNA of the CDR3: TGTGCCAGCAGCGGGGGACTAGCGGGAGGATACGAGCAGTACTTC. Residues: CASSGGLAGGYEQYF.

CDR3: CASSRAGGNYGYTF. CDR3 DNA: TGTGCCAGCAGCAGGGCAGGGGGCAACTATGGCTACACCTTC. V is TRBV2 and J is TRBJ1-2; 8 bases fit TRBD1. After removal of 6 bases from V and 2 bases from J, the junction contained 5 bases not matched to a gene. The CDR3 has 14 residues. Germline CDR1 SNHLY, CDR2 FYNNEI.

The rearrangement links TRBV5-1 to TRBJ1-3, with D possibly TRBD1 on 5 matching bases. Between the trimmed V and J ends, which lost 0 bases and 1 base, there was a span of 11 bases. This CDR3 spans 16 amino acids. The V gene's germline CDR1 is SGHRS and CDR2 YFSETQ. Written as DNA, the CDR3 is TGCGCCAGCAGCTTGGATCAGGGAGGATCTGGAAACACCATATATTTT. This translates into CASSLDQGGSGNTIYF. The full variable domain, in which reference TRBV5-1 and TRBJ1-3 provide the parts outside the CDR3, is KAGVTQTPRYLIKTRGQQVTLSCSPISGHRSVSWYQQTPGQGLQFLFEYFSETQRNKGNFPGRFSGRQFSNSRSEMNVSTLELGDSALYLCASSLDQGGSGNTIYFGEGSWLTVV.

The chain links TRBV6-1 to TRBJ1-4; 9 nucleotides line up with TRBD1. The ends lost 6 bases at V and 8 bases at J; junction bases unmatched: 4. Germline assignment: CDR1 MNHNS and CDR2 SASEGT. This CDR3 has 13 amino acids. CDR3 in amino acids: CASRRDRDEKLFF. The CDR3 nucleotides read TGTGCCAGCAGACGGGACAGGGACGAAAAACTGTTTTTT.

This chain links TRBV5-4 with TRBJ2-5, with 9 bases fitting TRBD1. This CDR3 comprises 14 residues. CDR1 is SGHNT, CDR2 YYREEE, per germline (reference sequence). V lost 3 bases to trimming and J lost 4 bases; unmatched junction nucleotides: 4. The CDR3 loop is CASSYQTGGETQYF. The DNA for the CDR3 is TGTGCCAGCAGCTACCAGACAGGGGGAGAGACCCAGTACTTC.

This clone has more than one count but fewer than ten. This rearrangement joins TRBV7-9 to TRBJ1-2, with TRBD1 identical over 7 bases. Trimming took 1 base from V and 10 from J; bases not matched to a gene: 3. Germline V CDR1 and CDR2: SEHNR, FQNEAQ (reference sequence). The CDR3 has 12 residues. As DNA, the CDR3 is TGTGCCAGCAGCTTAGAGGGGGCGGACTACACCTTC. Its protein is CASSLEGADYTF.

This clone appeared a single time. The chain carries TRBV5-6 and TRBJ2-1; 9 nucleotides align to TRBD2. The length of the CDR3 is 16 residues. With 1 base clipped from V and 4 bases from J, the junction kept 6 bases outside the gene matches. The germline V gene has CDR1 SGHDT and CDR2 YYEEEE. CDR3 region: CASSLKREAGYNEQFF. CDR3 DNA sequence: TGTGCCAGCAGCTTGAAGCGGGAGGCAGGGTACAATGAGCAGTTCTTC.

The chain carries TRBV6-6 and TRBJ2-5; 7 nucleotides align to TRBD1. Trimming took 5 bases from V and 5 from J; bases not matched to a gene: 14. This CDR3 spans 16 amino acids. Germline loops: CDR1 MNHNY, CDR2 SVGAGI (reference sequence). The CDR3 DNA reads TGTGCCAGCAGTCACTTGGACAGGACAGGTCGGGAGACCCAGTACTTC. Its protein product is CASSHLDRTGRETQYF.

V and J are TRBV4-1 and TRBJ2-7, with 9 bases lining up with TRBD2. Germline V gene lookup returns CDR1 MGHRA and CDR2 YSYEKL. There are 17 residues in the CDR3. V lost 1 base and J lost 3; bases outside the gene matches: 10. The CDR3 coding sequence is TGCGCCAGCAGCCAAGGCAGTAGACTAGCGGTGTTCTACGAGCAGTACTTC. Translating gives CASSQGSRLAVFYEQYF.

The V and J genes are TRBV5-4 and TRBJ2-3, with D unresolved. With 0 bases removed from V and 3 bases from J, the gap between germline ends came to 11 bases. The CDR3 loop spans 15 amino acids. Germline V gene data show CDR1 as SGHNT and CDR2 as YYREEE (reference sequence). Written as DNA, the CDR3 is TGTGCCAGCAGCTTGGTTGCGACAAAGACAGATACGCAGTATTTT. Translation: CASSLVATKTDTQYF.

The chain combines TRBV28 with TRBJ2-7; maybe TRBD1 (6 bases). Trimming removed 7 bases at V and 0 bases at J, with 13 bases between. The CDR3 is 14 amino acids. Germline CDR1 MDHEN, CDR2 SYDVKM. The CDR3 region is CASMTGHSSYEQYF. In DNA, the CDR3 is TGTGCCAGCATGACAGGACATAGCTCCTACGAGCAGTACTTC.

The V and J genes are TRBV7-8 and TRBJ2-3; TRBD1 is a possible D gene (5 bases). V was clipped by 3 bases and J by 2 bases, with 9 bases between them. The length of the CDR3 is 14 residues. Germline assignment: CDR1 SGHVS and CDR2 FQNEAQ. In DNA form, the CDR3 reads TGTGCCAGCAGCTTTTCCAGGGTCACAGATACGCAGTATTTT. This encodes CASSFSRVTDTQYF. The entire variable domain, with the rest obtained from reference TRBV7-8 and TRBJ2-3, is as follows: GAGVSQSPRYKVAKRGQDVALRCDPISGHVSLFWYQQALGQGPEFLTYFQNEAQLDKSGLPSDRFFAERPEGSVSTLKIQRTQQEDSAVYLCASSFSRVTDTQYFGPGTRLTVL.

As for this clone: Germline and junction disagree at one end, which may indicate a read error. This chain joins TRBV4-1 and TRBJ1-2, with D perhaps matching TRBD1 (6 bases). CDR1 is MGHRA, CDR2 YSYEKL, per germline. The CDR3 has 15 residues. CDR3 protein: CASSQVATGTYSYTF. CDR3 nucleotide sequence: TGCGCCAGCAGCCAAGTAGCAACAGGGACCTATAGCTACACCTTC.

The chain couples TRBV7-2 to TRBJ1-2, with D maybe TRBD1 (6 bases). The CDR3 has 13 residues. Germline CDR1 is SGHTA and CDR2 is FQGNSA. With 5 bases removed from V and 5 bases from J, the gap between germline ends came to 12 bases. The CDR3 sequence: CASSVQGNYGYTF. For the CDR3, the DNA is TGTGCCAGCAGCGTACAGGGTAATTATGGCTACACCTTC.

CDR3 nucleotides: TGTGCCAGCAGCCTGGGACAGGGAAGGGGCTACACCTTC. This encodes CASSLGQGRGYTF. The chain couples TRBV6-6 to TRBJ1-2; 9 bases fit TRBD1. V was clipped by 6 bases and J by 8 bases; unmatched bases: 7. The V gene's germline CDR1 is MNHNY and CDR2 SVGAGI (reference sequence). The CDR3 has 13 amino acids.